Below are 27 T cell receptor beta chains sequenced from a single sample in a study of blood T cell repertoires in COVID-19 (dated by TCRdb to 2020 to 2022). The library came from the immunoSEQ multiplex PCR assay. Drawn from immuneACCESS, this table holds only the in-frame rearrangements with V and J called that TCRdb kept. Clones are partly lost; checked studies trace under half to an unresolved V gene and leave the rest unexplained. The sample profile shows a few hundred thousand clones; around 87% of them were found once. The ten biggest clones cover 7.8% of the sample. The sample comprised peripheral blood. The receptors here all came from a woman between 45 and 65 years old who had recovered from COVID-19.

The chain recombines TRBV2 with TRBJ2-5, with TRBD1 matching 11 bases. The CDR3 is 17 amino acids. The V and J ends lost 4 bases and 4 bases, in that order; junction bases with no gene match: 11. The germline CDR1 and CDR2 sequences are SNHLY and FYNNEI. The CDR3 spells CASSVFGQGARGETQYF. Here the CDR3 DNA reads TGTGCCAGCAGTGTATTCGGACAGGGGGCGCGGGGAGAGACCCAGTACTTC.

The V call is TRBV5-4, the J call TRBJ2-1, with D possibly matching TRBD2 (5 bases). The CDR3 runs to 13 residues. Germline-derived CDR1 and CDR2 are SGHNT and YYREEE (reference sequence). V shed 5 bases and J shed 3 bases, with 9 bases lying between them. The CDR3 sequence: CASRLEVYNEQFF. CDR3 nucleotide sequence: TGTGCCAGCAGACTGGAGGTCTACAATGAGCAGTTCTTC.

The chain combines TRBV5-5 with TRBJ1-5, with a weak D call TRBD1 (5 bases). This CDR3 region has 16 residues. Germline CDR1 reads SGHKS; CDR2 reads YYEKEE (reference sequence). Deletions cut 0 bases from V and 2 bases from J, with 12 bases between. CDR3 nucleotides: TGTGCCAGCAGCTTGGCGAGCGGGGGAGGCAATCAGCCCCAGCATTTT. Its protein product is CASSLASGGGNQPQHF.

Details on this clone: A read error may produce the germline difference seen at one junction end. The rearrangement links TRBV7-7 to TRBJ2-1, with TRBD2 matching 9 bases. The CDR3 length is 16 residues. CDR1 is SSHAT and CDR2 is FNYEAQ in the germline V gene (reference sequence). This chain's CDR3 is CASSLDLAGEYNEQFF. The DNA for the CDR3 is TGTGCTAGCAGCTTAGATTTAGCGGGAGAGTACAATGAGCAGTTCTTC.

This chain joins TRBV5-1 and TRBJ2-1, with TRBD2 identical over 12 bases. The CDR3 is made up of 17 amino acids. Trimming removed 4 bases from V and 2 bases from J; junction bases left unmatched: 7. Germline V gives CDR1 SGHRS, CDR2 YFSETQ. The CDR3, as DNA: TGCGCCAGCAGCGCCGGGACTAGCGGGCCACCCTACAATGAGCAGTTCTTC. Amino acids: CASSAGTSGPPYNEQFF.

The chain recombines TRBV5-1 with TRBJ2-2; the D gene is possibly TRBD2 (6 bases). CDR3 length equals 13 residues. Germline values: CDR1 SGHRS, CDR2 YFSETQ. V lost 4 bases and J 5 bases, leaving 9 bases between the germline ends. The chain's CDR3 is CASSPGLTGELFF. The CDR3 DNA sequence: TGCGCCAGCAGCCCGGGACTTACCGGGGAGCTGTTTTTT.

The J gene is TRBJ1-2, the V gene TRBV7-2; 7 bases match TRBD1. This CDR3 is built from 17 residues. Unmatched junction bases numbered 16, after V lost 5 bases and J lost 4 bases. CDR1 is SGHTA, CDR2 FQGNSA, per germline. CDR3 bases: TGTGCCAGCAGCCCTCGAAGTGGGACAGCAAATTCCTATGGCTACACCTTC. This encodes CASSPRSGTANSYGYTF. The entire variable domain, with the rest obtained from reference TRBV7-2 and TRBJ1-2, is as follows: GAGVSQSPSNKVTEKGKDVELRCDPISGHTALYWYRQSLGQGLEFLIYFQGNSAPDKSGLPSDRFSAERTGGSVSTLTIQRTQQEDSAVYLCASSPRSGTANSYGYTFGSGTRLTVV.

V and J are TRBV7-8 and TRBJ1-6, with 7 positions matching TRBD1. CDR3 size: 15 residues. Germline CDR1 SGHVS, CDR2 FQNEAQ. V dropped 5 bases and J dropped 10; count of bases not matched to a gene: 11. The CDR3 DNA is TGTGCCAGCAGCGCCCTGGAGGGGGCGCAGTCACCCCTCCACTTT. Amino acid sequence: CASSALEGAQSPLHF.

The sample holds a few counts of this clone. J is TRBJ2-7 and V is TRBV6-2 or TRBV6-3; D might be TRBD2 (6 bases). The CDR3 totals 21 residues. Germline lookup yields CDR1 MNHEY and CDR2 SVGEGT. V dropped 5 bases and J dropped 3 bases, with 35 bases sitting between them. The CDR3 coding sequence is TGTGCCAGCAGTCCCCTTCTCACGGGAGCCCATCGGGGGTCTAACGTCTACGAGCAGTACTTC. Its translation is CASSPLLTGAHRGSNVYEQYF.

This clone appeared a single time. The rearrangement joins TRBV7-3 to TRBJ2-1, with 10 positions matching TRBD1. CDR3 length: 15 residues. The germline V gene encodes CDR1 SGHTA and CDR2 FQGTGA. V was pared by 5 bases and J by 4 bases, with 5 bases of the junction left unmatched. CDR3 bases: TGTGCCAGCAGCCTTCCGGGACAGGGGTACAATGAGCAGTTCTTC. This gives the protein CASSLPGQGYNEQFF.

The CDR3 DNA reads TGTGCCAGCAGTGTACCGGGACTAGCGGTTTTTGAGCAGTTCTTC. This encodes CASSVPGLAVFEQFF. This rearrangement joins TRBV28 to TRBJ2-1; 11 bases are shared with TRBD2. Unmatched junction bases numbered 9, after V lost 5 bases and J lost 9 bases. The germline CDR1 and CDR2 sequences are MDHEN and SYDVKM. CDR3 length: 15 amino acids. Full variable domain (rest looked up from reference TRBV28 and TRBJ2-1): DVKVTQSSRYLVKRTGEKVFLECVQDMDHENMFWYRQDPGLGLRLIYFSYDVKMKEKGDIPEGYSVSREKKERFSLILESASTNQTSMYLCASSVPGLAVFEQFFGPGTRLTVL.

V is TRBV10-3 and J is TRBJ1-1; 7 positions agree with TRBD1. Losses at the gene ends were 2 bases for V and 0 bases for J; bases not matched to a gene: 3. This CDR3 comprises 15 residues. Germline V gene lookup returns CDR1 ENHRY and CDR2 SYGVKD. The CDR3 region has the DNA TGTGCCATCAGTGAGCGGGACAGAATGAACACTGAAGCTTTCTTT. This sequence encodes CAISERDRMNTEAFF.

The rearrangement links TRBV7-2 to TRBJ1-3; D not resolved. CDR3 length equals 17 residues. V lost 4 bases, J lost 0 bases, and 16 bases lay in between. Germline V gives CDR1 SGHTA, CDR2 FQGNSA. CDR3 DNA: TGTGCCAGCAGCTCCTCGACGATAGCCTACTCTGGAAACACCATATATTTT. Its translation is CASSSSTIAYSGNTIYF. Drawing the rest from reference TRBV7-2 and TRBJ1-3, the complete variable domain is GAGVSQSPSNKVTEKGKDVELRCDPISGHTALYWYRQSLGQGLEFLIYFQGNSAPDKSGLPSDRFSAERTGGSVSTLTIQRTQQEDSAVYLCASSSSTIAYSGNTIYFGEGSWLTVV.

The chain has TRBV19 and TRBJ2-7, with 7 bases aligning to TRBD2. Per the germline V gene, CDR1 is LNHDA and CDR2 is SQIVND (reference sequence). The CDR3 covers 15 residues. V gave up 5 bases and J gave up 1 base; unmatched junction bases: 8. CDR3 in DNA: TGTGCCAGTAGTCGTCTCGGGACTACTTCCTACGAGCAGTACTTC. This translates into CASSRLGTTSYEQYF. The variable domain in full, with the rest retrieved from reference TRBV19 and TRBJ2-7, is DGGITQSPKYLFRKEGQNVTLSCEQNLNHDAMYWYRQDPGQGLRLIYYSQIVNDFQKGDIAEGYSVSREKKESFPLTVTSAQKNPTAFYLCASSRLGTTSYEQYFGPGTRLTVT.

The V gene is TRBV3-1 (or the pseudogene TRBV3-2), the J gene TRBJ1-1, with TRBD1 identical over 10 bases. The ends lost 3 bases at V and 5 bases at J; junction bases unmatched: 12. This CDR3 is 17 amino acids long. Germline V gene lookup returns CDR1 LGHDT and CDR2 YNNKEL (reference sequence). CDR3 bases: TGTGCCAGCAGCCATGACAGGGGGCGTTTCTCTAGGACTGAAGCTTTCTTT. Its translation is CASSHDRGRFSRTEAFF.

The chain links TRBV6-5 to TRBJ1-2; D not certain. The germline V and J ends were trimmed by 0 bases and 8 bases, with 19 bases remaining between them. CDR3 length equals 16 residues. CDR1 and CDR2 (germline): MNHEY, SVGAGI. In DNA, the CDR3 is TGTGCCAGCAGTTACTCGATGGTTCCCGGGTCTGAAGGCTACACCTTC. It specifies CASSYSMVPGSEGYTF.

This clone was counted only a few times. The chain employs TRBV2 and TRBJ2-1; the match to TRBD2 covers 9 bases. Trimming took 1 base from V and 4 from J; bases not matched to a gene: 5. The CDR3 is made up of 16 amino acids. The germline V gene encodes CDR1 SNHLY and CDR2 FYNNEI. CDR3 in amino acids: CASSEVRLAVYNEQFF. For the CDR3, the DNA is TGTGCCAGCAGTGAAGTAAGACTAGCGGTGTACAATGAGCAGTTCTTC.

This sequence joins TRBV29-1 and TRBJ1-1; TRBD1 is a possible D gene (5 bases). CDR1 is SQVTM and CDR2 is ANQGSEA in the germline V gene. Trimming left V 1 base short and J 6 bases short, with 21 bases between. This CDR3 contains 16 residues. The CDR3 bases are TGCAGCGTTGAAGGGACATTTAAAGGCTATTATGCTGAAGCTTTCTTT. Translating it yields CSVEGTFKGYYAEAFF.

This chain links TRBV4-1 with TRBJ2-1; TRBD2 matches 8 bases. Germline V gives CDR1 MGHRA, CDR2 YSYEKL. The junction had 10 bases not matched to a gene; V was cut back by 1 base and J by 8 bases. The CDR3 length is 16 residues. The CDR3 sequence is CASSQAQSGRLDEQFF. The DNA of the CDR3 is TGCGCCAGCAGCCAAGCCCAAAGCGGGAGACTCGATGAGCAGTTCTTC.

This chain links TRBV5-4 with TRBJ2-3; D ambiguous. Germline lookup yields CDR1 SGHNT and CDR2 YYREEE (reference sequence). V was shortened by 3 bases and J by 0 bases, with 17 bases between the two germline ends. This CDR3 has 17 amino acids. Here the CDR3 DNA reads TGTGCCAGCAGCTCGGATGACGAGGCTTCTAGCACAGATACGCAGTATTTT. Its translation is CASSSDDEASSTDTQYF.

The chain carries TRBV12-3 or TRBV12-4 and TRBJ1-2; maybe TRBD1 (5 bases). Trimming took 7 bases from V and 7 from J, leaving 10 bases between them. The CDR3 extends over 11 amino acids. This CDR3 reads CASIGGVGYTF. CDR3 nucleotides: TGTGCCAGCATCGGGGGGGTTGGCTACACCTTC.

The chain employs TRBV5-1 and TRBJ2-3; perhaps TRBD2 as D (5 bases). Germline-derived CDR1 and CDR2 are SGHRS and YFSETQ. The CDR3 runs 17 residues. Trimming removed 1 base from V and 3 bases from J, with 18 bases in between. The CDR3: CASSLRLGVTGTDTQYF. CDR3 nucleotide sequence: TGCGCCAGCAGCTTGCGGTTAGGTGTGACGGGGACAGATACGCAGTATTTT.

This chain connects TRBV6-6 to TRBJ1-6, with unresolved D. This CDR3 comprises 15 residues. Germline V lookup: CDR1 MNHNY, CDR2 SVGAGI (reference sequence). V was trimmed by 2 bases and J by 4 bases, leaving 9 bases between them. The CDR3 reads CASSYTHRYNSPLHF. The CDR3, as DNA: TGTGCCAGCAGTTACACACACAGATATAATTCACCCCTCCACTTT.

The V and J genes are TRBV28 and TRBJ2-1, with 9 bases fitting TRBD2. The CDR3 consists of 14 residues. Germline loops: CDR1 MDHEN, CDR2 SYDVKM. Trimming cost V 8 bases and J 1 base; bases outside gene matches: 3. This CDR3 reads CASLSGGSYNEQFF. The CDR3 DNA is TGTGCCAGCTTAAGCGGGGGGTCCTACAATGAGCAGTTCTTC.

In nucleotides, the CDR3 is TGCAGTGCTAGTCCTCCGACAGGGGGCCAGGGAAAACTGTTTTTT. Residues: CSASPPTGGQGKLFF. The rearrangement joins TRBV20-1 to TRBJ1-4, with 10 positions matching TRBD1. V dropped 3 bases and J dropped 10; count of bases not matched to a gene: 11. The CDR3 runs 15 residues. Germline V gene data show CDR1 as DFQATT and CDR2 as SNEGSKA (reference sequence).

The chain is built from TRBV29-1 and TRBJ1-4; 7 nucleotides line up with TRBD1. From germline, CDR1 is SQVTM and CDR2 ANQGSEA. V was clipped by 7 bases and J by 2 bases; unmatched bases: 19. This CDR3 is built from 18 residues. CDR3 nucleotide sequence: TGCAGCGACACTTTGAGAAGGAGACAGGGTATGACTAATGAAAAACTGTTTTTT. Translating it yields CSDTLRRRQGMTNEKLFF.

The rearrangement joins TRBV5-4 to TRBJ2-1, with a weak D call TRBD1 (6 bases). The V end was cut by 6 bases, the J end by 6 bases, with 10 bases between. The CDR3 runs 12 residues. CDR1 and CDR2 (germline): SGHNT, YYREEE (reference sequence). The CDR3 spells CASTSGVNEQFF. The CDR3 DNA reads TGTGCCAGCACTTCAGGGGTCAATGAGCAGTTCTTC.